This record concerns one TCR beta chain sequence. This specimen belongs to a study of naive and memory T cell subsets. Separate alpha and beta amplification began at the second PCR step. After removal of 7 bases from V and 7 bases from J, the junction contained 6 bases not matched to a gene. This CDR3 has 11 residues. Per germline, CDR1 SQVTM and CDR2 ANQGSEA. The beta constant-region primer was an equimolar mix of two oligonucleotides covering TRBC1 and TRBC2. From the UMI-ligation and nested PCR reads, TCRdb called clonotypes with MiXCR, one entry per CDR3 protein. Among around 160,000 distinct CDR3 sequences listed, 15% to 20% were seen once.

This receptor was taken from a human donor in good health. The chain couples TRBV29-1 to TRBJ1-1, with 7 bases matching TRBD1. Sequencing was carried out using naive CD4+ T cells from blood. DNA for the CDR3: TGCAGCGCGCGGGGACAGATTGAAGCTTTCTTT. Translated, it gives CSARGQIEAFF.